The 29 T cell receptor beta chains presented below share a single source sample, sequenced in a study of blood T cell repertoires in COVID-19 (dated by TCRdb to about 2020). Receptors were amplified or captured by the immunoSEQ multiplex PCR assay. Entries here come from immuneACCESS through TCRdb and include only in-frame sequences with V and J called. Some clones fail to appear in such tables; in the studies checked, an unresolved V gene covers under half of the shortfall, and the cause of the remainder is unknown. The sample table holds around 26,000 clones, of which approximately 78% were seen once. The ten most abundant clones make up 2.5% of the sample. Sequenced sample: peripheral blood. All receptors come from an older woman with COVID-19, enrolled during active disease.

CDR3 DNA: TGCGCCAGCAGGATTCACAGGAATCGGGCTGAAGCTTTCTTT. Amino acids: CASRIHRNRAEAFF. The chain combines TRBV5-1 with TRBJ1-1; the D gene is possibly TRBD1 (5 bases). The V gene's germline CDR1 is SGHRS and CDR2 YFSETQ. The V end was cut by 5 bases, the J end by 6 bases, with 17 bases between. The CDR3 contains 14 residues.

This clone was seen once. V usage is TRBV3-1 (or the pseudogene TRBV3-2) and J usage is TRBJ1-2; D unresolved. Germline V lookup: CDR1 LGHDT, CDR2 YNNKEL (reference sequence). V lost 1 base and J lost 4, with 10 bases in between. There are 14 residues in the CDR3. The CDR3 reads CASSQGAFSYGYTF. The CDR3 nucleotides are TGTGCCAGCAGCCAAGGGGCGTTTTCCTATGGCTACACCTTC.

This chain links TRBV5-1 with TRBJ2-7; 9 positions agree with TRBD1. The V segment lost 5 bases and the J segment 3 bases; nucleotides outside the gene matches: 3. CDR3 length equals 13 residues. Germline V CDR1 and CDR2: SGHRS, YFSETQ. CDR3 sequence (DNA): TGCGCCAGCAGACAGGGGGCCTACTACGAGCAGTACTTC. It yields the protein CASRQGAYYEQYF.

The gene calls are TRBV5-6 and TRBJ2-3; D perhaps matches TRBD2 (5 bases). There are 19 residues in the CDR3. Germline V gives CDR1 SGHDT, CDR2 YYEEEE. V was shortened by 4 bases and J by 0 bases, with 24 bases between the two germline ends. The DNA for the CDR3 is TGTGCCAGCAGCGGCGGGTATGGCAGTTCTTTTCGTAGCACAGATACGCAGTATTTT. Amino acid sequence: CASSGGYGSSFRSTDTQYF.

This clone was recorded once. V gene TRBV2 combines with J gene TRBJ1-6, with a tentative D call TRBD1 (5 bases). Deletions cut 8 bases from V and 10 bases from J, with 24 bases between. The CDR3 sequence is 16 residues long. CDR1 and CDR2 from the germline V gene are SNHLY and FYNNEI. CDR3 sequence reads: CASSLKTVVGGSPLHF. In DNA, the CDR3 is TGTGCCAGCTCCCTCAAGACAGTGGTGGGCGGCTCACCCCTCCACTTT.

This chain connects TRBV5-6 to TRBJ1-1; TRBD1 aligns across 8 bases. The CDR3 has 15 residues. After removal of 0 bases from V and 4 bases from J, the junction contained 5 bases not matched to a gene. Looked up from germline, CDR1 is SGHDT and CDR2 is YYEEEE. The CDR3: CASSLAGGRGTEAFF. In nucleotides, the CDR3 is TGTGCCAGCAGCTTGGCAGGGGGCCGCGGCACTGAAGCTTTCTTT.

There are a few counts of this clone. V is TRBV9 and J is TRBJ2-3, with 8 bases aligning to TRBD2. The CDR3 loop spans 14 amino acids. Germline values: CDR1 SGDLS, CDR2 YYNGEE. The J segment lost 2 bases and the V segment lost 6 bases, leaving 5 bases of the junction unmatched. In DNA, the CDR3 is TGTGCCAGCAAGGGGCGGGGGGTCACAGATACGCAGTATTTT. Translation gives CASKGRGVTDTQYF.

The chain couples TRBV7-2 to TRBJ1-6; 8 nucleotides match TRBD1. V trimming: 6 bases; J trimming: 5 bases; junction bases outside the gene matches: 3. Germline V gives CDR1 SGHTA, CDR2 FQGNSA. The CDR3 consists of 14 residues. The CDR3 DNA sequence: TGTGCCAGCAGTCCGGACAGGGATAATTCACCCCTCCACTTT. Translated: CASSPDRDNSPLHF.

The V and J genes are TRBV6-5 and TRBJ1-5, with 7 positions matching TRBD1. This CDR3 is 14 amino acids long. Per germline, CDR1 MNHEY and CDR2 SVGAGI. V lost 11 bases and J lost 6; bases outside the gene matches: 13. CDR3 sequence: CASRRDRDLQPQHF. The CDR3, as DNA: TGTGCCTCCCGACGTGACAGGGACCTTCAGCCCCAGCATTTT.

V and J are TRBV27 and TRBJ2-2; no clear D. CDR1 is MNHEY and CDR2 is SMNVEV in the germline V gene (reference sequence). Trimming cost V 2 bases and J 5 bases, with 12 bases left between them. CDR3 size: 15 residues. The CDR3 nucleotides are TGTGCCAGCAGTTTAAGGATCCGGAGAACCGGGGAGCTGTTTTTT. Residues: CASSLRIRRTGELFF.

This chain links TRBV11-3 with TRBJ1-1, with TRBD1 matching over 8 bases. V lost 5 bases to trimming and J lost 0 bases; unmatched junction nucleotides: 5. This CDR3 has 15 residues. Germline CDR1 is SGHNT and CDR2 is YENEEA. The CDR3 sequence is CASSVRQGLNTEAFF. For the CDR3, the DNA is TGTGCCAGCAGCGTCCGACAGGGGTTGAACACTGAAGCTTTCTTT.

The CDR3 loop reads CASSTPGQNNTEAFF. The CDR3 coding sequence is TGTGCCAGCAGCACCCCGGGACAGAATAACACTGAAGCTTTCTTT. This rearrangement joins TRBV11-3 to TRBJ1-1, with TRBD1 matching over 7 bases. Trimming took 5 bases from V and 2 from J; bases not matched to a gene: 8. In germline, CDR1 is SGHNT, CDR2 YENEEA. The CDR3 is made up of 15 amino acids.

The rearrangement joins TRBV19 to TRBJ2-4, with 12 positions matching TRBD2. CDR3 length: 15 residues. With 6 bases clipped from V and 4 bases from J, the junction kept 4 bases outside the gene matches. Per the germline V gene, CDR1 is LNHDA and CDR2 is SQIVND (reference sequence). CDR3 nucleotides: TGTGCCAGTAGACGGACTAGCGGGGCTAAAAACATTCAGTACTTC. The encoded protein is CASRRTSGAKNIQYF.

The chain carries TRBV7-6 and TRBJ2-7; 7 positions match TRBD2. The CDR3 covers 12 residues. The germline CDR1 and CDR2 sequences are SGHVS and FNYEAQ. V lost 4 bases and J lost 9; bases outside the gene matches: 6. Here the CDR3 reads CASSSQGGRQYF. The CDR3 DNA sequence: TGTGCCAGCAGCTCCCAGGGCGGGAGGCAGTACTTC.

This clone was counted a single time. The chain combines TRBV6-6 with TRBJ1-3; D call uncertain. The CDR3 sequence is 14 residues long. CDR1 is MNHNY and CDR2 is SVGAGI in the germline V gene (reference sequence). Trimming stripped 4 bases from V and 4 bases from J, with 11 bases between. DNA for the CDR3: TGTGCCAGCAGTTTTTCCCCGAGAGGAAACACCATATATTTT. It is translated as CASSFSPRGNTIYF.

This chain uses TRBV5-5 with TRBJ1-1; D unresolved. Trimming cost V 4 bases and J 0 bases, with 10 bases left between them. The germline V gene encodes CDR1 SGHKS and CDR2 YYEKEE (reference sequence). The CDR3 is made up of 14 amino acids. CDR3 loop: CASSPGVVNTEAFF. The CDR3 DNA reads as TGTGCCAGCAGCCCCGGGGTCGTGAACACTGAAGCTTTCTTT. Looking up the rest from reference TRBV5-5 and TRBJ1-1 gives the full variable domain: DAGVTQSPTHLIKTRGQQVTLRCSPISGHKSVSWYQQVLGQGPQFIFQYYEKEERGRGNFPDRFSARQFPNYSSELNVNALLLGDSALYLCASSPGVVNTEAFFGQGTRLTVV.

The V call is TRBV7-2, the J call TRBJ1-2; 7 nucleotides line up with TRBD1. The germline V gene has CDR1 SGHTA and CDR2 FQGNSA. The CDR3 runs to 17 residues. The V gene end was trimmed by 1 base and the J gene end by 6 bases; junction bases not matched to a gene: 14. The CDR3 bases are TGTGCCAGCAGCTTAGGGGTCAGTCAGGGACAGCAGAATGGCTACACCTTC. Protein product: CASSLGVSQGQQNGYTF.

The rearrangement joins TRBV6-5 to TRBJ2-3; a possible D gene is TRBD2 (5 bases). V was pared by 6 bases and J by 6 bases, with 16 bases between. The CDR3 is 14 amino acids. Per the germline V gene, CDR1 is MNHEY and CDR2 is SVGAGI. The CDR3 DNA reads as TGTGCCAGCAGACCCCCCACGGGGAAGGATACGCAGTATTTT. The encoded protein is CASRPPTGKDTQYF.

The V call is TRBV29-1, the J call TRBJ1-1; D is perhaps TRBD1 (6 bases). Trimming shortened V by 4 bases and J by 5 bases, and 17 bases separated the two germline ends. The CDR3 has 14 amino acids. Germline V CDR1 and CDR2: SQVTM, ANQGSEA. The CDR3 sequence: CSVARQASATEAFF. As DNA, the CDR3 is TGCAGCGTTGCCAGACAGGCCTCAGCGACTGAAGCTTTCTTT. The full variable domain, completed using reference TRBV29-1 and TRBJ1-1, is SAVISQKPSRDICQRGTSLTIQCQVDSQVTMMFWYRQQPGQSLTLIATANQGSEATYESGFVIDKFPISRPNLTFSTLTVSNMSPEDSSIYLCSVARQASATEAFFGQGTRLTVV.

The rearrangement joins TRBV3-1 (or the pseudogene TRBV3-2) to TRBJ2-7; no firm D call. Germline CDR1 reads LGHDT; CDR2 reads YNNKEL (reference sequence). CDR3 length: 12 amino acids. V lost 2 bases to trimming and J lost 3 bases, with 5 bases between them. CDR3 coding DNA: TGTGCCAGCAGCCAAATAGACTACGAGCAGTACTTC. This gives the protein CASSQIDYEQYF.

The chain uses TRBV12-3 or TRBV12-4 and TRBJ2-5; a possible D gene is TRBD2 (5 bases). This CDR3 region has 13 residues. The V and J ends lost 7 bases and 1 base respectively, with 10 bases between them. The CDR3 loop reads CASKRSGQETQYF. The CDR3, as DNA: TGTGCCAGCAAAAGGAGCGGCCAAGAGACCCAGTACTTC.

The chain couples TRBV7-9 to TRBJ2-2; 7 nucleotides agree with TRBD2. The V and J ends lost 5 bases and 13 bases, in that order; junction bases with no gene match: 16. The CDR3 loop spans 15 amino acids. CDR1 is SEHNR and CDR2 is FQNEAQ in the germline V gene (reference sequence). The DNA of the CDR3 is TGTGCCAGCAGCCAGACGACTAGCTCCCCCATCGGGCTGTTTTTT. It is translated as CASSQTTSSPIGLFF.

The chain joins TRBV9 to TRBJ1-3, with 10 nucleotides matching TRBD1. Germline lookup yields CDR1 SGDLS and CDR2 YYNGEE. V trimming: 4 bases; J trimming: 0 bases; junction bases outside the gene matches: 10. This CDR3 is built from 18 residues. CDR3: CASSPRTGGVSSGNTIYF. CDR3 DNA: TGTGCCAGCAGCCCCCGGACAGGGGGAGTTAGCTCTGGAAACACCATATATTTT.

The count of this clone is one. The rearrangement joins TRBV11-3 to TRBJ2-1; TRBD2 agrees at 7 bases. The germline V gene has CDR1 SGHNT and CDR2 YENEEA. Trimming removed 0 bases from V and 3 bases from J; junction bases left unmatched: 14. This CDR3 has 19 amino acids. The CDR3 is CASSLDFGFMGEGYNEQFF. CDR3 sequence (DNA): TGTGCCAGCAGCTTAGATTTCGGGTTTATGGGGGAGGGCTACAATGAGCAGTTCTTC. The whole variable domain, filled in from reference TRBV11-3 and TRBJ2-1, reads EAGVVQSPRYKIIEKKQPVAFWCNPISGHNTLYWYLQNLGQGPELLIRYENEEAVDDSQLPKDRFSAERLKGVDSTLKIQPAELGDSAVYLCASSLDFGFMGEGYNEQFFGPGTRLTVL.

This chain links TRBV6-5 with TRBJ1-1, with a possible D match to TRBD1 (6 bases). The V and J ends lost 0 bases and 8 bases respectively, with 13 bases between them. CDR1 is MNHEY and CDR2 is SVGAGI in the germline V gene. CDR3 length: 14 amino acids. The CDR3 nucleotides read TGTGCCAGCAGTTACTCCACTTCTCAGGGGGAAGCTTTCTTT. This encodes CASSYSTSQGEAFF.

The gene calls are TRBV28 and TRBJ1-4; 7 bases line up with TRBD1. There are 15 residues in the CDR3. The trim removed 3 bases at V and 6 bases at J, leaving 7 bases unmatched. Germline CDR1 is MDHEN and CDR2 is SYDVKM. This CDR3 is CASSFETGTYEKLFF. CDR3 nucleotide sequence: TGTGCCAGCAGTTTTGAGACAGGGACTTATGAAAAACTGTTTTTT.

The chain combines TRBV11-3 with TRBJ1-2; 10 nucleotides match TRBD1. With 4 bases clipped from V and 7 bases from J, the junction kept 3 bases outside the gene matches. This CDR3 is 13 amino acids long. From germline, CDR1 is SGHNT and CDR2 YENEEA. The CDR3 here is CASSSGTGVGYTF. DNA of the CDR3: TGTGCCAGCAGCTCAGGGACAGGGGTTGGCTACACCTTC.

For the CDR3, the DNA is TGTGCCAGCAGCCAAGATCTCCCCGGGAGAGGTTTAGATACGCAGTATTTT. Encoded protein: CASSQDLPGRGLDTQYF. This sequence joins TRBV3-1 (or the pseudogene TRBV3-2) and TRBJ2-3, with D perhaps matching TRBD2 (6 bases). The V end was cut by 0 bases, the J end by 5 bases, with 18 bases between. Germline assignment: CDR1 LGHDT and CDR2 YNNKEL (reference sequence). The CDR3 is made up of 17 amino acids.

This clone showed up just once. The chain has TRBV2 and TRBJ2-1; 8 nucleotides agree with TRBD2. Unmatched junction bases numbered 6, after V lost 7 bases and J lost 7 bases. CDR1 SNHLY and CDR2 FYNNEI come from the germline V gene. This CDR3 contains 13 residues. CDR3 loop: CASTGGAGNEQFF. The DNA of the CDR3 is TGTGCCAGCACCGGGGGGGCTGGGAATGAGCAGTTCTTC.